The T cell receptor (beta chain) described here comes from a study of cytotoxic CD8 clonotypes in ibrutinib-treated CLL. Study context: Patient counts were roughly 10 relapsed/refractory, over 14 treatment-naive and around 18 IGHV unmutated. Response sampling came at median around 12 months of treatment, ranging roughly 6 to 36 months. The study, taken as a whole, reports: Clonality showed a rise at ibrutinib response that reversed toward baseline at progression. Sampling times, which were not matched between the groups, differed between sustained-remission patients and progressing patients.

Trimming took 5 bases from V and 2 from J; bases not matched to a gene: 5. There are 16 residues in the CDR3. Looked up from germline, CDR1 is SEHNR and CDR2 is FQNEAQ (reference sequence). TCRdb keeps only in-frame clones here, not all; method: immunoSEQ multiplex PCR. The sample lists roughly 130,000 clones, less than 95% occurring once. Details on this clone: Antigen specificity is unknown.

This specimen consisted of PBMCs, obtained after 12 months of ibrutinib treatment. This clonotype was obtained from a human donor with chronic lymphocytic leukemia. The chain carries TRBV7-9 and TRBJ2-5; 13 bases line up with TRBD2. CDR3 sequence reads: CASSPGTSGIQETQYF. The CDR3 nucleotides are TGTGCCAGCAGCCCCGGGACTAGCGGGATACAAGAGACCCAGTACTTC.